This T cell receptor (beta chain) comes out of a study of CD8 T cells in Susac syndrome. Healthy donors served as age- and sex-matched controls. This CDR3 is built from 13 residues. Germline trimming cut 7 bases from V and 7 bases from J; bases unmatched to any gene: 7. The germline gives CDR1 DFQATT, CDR2 SNEGSKA (reference sequence). RNA, at about 0.45 to 1 ug, was reverse transcribed with random hexamers. TCRdb redid the calling of the immunoSEQ multiplex PCR reads with MiXCR, one entry per CDR3 protein. Among 130,000 to 150,000 distinct CDR3 sequences listed, 94% were seen once. The TCR was taken from a human donor in good health. The chain combines TRBV20-1 with TRBJ2-1; TRBD2 agrees at 10 bases. Sequenced material: CD4+ T cells from PBMCs. For the CDR3, the DNA is TGCAGTGACTCCCTAGCGGGGGCTAATGAGCAGTTCTTC. Translating it yields CSDSLAGANEQFF.